This T cell receptor beta chain was identified during a study of T cells in Graves' hyperthyroidism and ophthalmopathy. RNA transcripts yielded amplified TCR beta CDR3 regions. Carried out on the TCR CDR3, a first-round RT-PCR used the HTBI primer set. MiXCR, applied by TCRdb to the multiplex PCR reads, yields one record per CDR3 protein. The sample holds 300,000 to 450,000 distinct CDR3 sequences, about a sixth seen once. V lost 4 bases, J lost 4 bases, and 9 bases lay in between. The CDR3 consists of 13 residues. From germline, CDR1 is SGHRS and CDR2 YFSETQ. This clonotype was detected ten times or more.

Sequenced material: blood. The chain has TRBV5-1 and TRBJ2-4; D not certain. The receptor's source is a woman in her thirties or forties with Graves' ophthalmopathy. The CDR3 loop is CASSAMGKNIQYF. The CDR3 DNA reads TGCGCCAGCAGCGCAATGGGTAAAAACATTCAGTACTTC.